Sequencing of this TCR beta chain was carried out in a study of blood T cell repertoires in COVID-19. Looking at the study overall: Some COVID-19 samples were acute and others convalescent; all came from the United States, Italy and Spain. Nucleic acid was either cDNA or gDNA, and it came from T cells, B-cell-depleted T cells, or PBMCs.

In the original workflow: Estimation of nucleated cell counts was performed using reference gene primer amplification. Libraries were prepared by immunoSEQ multiplex PCR; TCRdb keeps only in-frame clonotypes and omits some of them. The V and J calls and the clone size are those of that table, but D and trimming were determined from the DNA. The sample has about 110,000 clones; about two thirds are singletons. Trimming pared 3 bases from V and 6 bases from J, leaving 14 bases between. This CDR3 spans 14 amino acids. Per germline, CDR1 MNHNS and CDR2 SASEGT. The chain links TRBV6-1 to TRBJ1-2; no definite D call. The sample was peripheral blood. The sequence was collected from a woman between 40 and 55 years old with acute or convalescent COVID-19. The DNA for the CDR3 is TGTGCCAGCAGTGATTACGGGATTGGGGATGGCTACACCTTC. It is translated as CASSDYGIGDGYTF.